This T cell receptor (beta chain) is from a study of response to subunit inactivated influenza vaccine. Notes on the study in general: Only a handful of new T cells, the authors suggested, are recruited with each seasonal influenza vaccination.

This clonotype was seen many times. What it recognizes is unknown. CDR3 size: 14 residues. V lost 5 bases and J lost 1, with 11 bases in between. TCRdb ran MiXCR on the RT-PCR reads and lists one entry per CDR3 protein. The table lists about 800,000 distinct CDR3 sequences, about 20% of them singletons, with about a tenth in the top ten. The specimen was PBMCs from blood, collected more than 4 days after vaccination. This TCR derives from a man aged 45-60 years who received an inactivated influenza vaccine. The chain uses TRBV12-3 or TRBV12-4 and TRBJ1-1, with unresolved D. DNA for the CDR3: TGTGCCAGCAGTCACGCAATAGGGAACACTGAAGCTTTCTTT. It is translated as CASSHAIGNTEAFF.